The present T cell receptor beta chain was sequenced within a study of beta chain features in type 1 diabetes. Note on this clone: No antigen is known for it.

Isolated RNA was reverse transcribed in full, so expressed TCRB transcripts were sequenced. Generated by immunoSEQ multiplex PCR, the TCRdb table keeps only in-frame clones and is missing some. The sample shows nearly 250,000 clones, over 65% of them seen only once. General study results and limits: The influence of HLA type on TCRB rearrangement stayed undetermined.

The CDR3 extends over 13 amino acids. Looked up from germline, CDR1 is GTSNPN and CDR2 is SVGIG (reference sequence). The V gene end was trimmed by 4 bases and the J gene end by 3 bases; junction bases not matched to a gene: 6. Once sorted, every population was more than 98% pure. The V and J genes are TRBV30 and TRBJ2-7, with 7 nucleotides matching TRBD2. The receptor comes from a man aged 25 to 45 in good health. The sequenced sample consisted of naive CD4+ T cells from blood. The CDR3, as DNA: TGTGCCTGGACTCTGACTAGCCTCTACGAGCAGTACTTC. Its protein is CAWTLTSLYEQYF.